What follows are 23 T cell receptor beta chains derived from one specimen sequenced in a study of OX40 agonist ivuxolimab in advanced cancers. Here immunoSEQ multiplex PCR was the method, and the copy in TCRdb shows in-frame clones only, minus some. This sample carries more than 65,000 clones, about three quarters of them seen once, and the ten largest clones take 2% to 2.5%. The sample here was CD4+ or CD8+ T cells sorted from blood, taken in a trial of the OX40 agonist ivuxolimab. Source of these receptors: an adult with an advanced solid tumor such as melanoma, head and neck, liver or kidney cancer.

DNA for the CDR3: TGTGCCAGCAGCTTAAGCAGGAATTCTCGCGAGCAGTACTTC. The encoded protein is CASSLSRNSREQYF. This chain uses TRBV7-2 with TRBJ2-5; D is undetermined. TRBJ2-7 explains the end of the DNA better; the J call may be wrong. Germline V gene lookup returns CDR1 SGHTA and CDR2 FQGNSA. The CDR3 spans 14 residues.

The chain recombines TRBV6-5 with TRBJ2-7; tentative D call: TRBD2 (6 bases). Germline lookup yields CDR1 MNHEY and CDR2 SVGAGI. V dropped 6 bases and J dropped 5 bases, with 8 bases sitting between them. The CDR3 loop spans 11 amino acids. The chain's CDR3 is CASRGGNEQYF. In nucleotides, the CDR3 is TGTGCCAGCAGGGGGGGAAACGAGCAGTACTTC.

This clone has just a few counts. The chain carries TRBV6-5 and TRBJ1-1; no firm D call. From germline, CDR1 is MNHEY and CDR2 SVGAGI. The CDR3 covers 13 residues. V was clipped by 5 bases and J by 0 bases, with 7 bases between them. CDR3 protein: CASSRAVNTEAFF. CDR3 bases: TGTGCCAGCAGTCGAGCAGTGAACACTGAAGCTTTCTTT.

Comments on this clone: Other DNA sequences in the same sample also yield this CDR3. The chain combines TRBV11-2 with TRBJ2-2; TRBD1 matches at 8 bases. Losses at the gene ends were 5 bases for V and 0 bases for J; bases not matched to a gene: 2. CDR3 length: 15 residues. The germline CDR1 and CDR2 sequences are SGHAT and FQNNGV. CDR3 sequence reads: CASSRQGSNTGELFF. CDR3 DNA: TGTGCCAGCAGCCGACAGGGGTCGAACACCGGGGAGCTGTTTTTT.

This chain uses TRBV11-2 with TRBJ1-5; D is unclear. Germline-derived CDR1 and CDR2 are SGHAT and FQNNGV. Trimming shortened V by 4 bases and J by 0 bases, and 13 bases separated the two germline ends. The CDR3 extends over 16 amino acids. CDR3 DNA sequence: TGTGCCAGCAGCTCCCCGCCCCAGAGTAGCAATCAGCCCCAGCATTTT. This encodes CASSSPPQSSNQPQHF.

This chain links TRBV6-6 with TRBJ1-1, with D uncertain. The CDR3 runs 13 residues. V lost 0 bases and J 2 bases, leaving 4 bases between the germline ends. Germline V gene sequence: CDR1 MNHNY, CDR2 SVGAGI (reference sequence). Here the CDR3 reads CASSYSVNTEAFF. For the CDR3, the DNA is TGTGCCAGCAGTTACTCTGTAAACACTGAAGCTTTCTTT.

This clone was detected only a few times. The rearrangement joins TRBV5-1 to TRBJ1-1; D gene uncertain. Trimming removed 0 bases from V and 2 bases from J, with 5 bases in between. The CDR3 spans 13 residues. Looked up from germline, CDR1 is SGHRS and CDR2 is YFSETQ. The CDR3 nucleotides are TGCGCCAGCAGCTTGGAGGCCAACACTGAAGCTTTCTTT. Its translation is CASSLEANTEAFF.

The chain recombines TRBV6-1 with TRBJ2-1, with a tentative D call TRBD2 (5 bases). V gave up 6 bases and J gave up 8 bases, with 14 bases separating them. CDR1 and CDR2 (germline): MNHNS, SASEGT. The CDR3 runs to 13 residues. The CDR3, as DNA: TGTGCCAGCAGGCCGGACTCTTCCCATGAGCAGTTCTTC. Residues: CASRPDSSHEQFF.

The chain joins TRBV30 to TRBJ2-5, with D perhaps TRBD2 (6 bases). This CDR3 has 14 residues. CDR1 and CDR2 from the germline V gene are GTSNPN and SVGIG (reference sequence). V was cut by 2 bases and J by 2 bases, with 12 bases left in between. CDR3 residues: CAWSIGAGQETQYF. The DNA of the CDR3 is TGTGCCTGGAGTATCGGTGCGGGACAAGAGACCCAGTACTTC. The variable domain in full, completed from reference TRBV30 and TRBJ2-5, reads SQTIHQWPATLVQPVGSPLSLECTVEGTSNPNLYWYRQAAGRGLQLLFYSVGIGQISSEVPQNLSASRPQDRQFILSSKKLLLSDSGFYLCAWSIGAGQETQYFGPGTRLLVL.

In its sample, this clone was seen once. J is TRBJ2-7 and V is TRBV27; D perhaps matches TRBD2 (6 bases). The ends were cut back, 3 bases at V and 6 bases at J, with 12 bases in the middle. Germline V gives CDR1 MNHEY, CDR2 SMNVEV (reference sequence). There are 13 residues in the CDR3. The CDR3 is CASSFFGDSEQYF. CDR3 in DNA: TGTGCCAGCAGTTTTTTCGGGGACTCCGAGCAGTACTTC.

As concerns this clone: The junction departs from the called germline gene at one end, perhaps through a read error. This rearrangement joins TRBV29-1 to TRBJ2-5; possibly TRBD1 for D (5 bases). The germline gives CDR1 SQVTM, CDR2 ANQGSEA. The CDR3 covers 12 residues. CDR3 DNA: TGCAGCCTTGACGGGCCAGGGCGGACCCAGTACTTC. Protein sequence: CSLDGPGRTQYF.

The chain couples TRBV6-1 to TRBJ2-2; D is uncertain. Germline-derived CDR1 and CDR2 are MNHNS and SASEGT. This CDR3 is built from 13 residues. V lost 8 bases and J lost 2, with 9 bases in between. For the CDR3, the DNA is TGTGCCAGCGCCCTATCAAACACCGGGGAGCTGTTTTTT. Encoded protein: CASALSNTGELFF.

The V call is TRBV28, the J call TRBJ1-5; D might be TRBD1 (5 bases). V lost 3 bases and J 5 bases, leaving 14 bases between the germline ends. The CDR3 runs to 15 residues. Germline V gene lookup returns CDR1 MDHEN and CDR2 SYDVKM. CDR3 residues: CASSLAGLGDQPQHF. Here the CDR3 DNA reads TGTGCCAGCAGTTTGGCAGGGCTTGGTGATCAGCCCCAGCATTTT.

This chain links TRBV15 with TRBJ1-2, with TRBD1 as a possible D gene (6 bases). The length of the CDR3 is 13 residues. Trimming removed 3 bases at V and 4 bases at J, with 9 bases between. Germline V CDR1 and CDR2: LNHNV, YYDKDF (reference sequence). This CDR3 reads CATSSGQFYGYTF. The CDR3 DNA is TGTGCCACCAGCAGTGGACAGTTCTATGGCTACACCTTC.

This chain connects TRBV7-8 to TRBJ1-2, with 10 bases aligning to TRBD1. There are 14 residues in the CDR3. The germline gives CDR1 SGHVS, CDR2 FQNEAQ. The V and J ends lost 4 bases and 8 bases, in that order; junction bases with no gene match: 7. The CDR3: CASSSDRGRQGYTF. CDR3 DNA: TGTGCCAGCAGCTCCGACAGGGGGCGGCAAGGCTACACCTTC. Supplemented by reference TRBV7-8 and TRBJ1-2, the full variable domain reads GAGVSQSPRYKVAKRGQDVALRCDPISGHVSLFWYQQALGQGPEFLTYFQNEAQLDKSGLPSDRFFAERPEGSVSTLKIQRTQQEDSAVYLCASSSDRGRQGYTFGSGTRLTVV.

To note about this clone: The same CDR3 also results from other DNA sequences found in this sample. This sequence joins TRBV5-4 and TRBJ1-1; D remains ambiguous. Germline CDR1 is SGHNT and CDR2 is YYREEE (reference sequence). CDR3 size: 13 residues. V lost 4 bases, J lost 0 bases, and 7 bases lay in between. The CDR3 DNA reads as TGTGCCAGCAGCCCCGGATTGAACACTGAAGCTTTCTTT. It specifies CASSPGLNTEAFF.

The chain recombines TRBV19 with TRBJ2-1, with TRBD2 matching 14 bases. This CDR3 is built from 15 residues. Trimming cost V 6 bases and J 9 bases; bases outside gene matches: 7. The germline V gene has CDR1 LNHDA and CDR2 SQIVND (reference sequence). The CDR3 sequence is CASSRGTSGRSEQFF. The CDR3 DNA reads TGTGCCAGTAGCCGCGGGACTAGCGGGAGAAGTGAGCAGTTCTTC.

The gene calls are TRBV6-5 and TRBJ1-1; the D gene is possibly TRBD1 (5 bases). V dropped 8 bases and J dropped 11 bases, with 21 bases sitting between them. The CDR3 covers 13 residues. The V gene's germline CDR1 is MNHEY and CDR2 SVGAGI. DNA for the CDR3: TGTGCCAGCGGGCCGGGACCTGGGGGACGGGCTTTCTTT. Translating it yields CASGPGPGGRAFF.

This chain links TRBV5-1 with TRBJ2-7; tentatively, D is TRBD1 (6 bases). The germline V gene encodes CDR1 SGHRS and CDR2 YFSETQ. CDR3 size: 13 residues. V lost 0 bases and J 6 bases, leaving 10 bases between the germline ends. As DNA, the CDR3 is TGCGCCAGCAGCTTGGTGCAGGGGTTCGAGCAGTACTTC. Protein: CASSLVQGFEQYF.

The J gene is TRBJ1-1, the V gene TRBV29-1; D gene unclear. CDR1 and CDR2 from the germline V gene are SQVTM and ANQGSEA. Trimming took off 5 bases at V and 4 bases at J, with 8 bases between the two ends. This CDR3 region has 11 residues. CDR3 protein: CSVSGSTEAFF. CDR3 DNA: TGCAGCGTTTCCGGGAGCACTGAAGCTTTCTTT.

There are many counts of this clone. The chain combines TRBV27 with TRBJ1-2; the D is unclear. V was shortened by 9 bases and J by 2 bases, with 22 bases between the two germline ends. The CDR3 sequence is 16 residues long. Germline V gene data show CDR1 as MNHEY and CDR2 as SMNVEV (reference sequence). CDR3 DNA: TGTGCCAGTTCGGCGACTTCAAAACGGGTCAACTATGGCTACACCTTC. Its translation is CASSATSKRVNYGYTF.

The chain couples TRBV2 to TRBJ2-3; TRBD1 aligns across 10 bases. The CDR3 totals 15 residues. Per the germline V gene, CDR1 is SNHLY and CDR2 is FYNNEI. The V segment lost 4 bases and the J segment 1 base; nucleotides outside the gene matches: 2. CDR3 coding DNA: TGTGCCAGCAGTGGACAGGGGGCTGGCACAGATACGCAGTATTTT. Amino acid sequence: CASSGQGAGTDTQYF.

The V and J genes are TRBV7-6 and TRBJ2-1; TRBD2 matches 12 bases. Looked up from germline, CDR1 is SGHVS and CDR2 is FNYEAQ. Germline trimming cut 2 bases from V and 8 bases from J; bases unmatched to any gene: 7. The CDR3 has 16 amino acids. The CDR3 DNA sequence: TGTGCCAGCAGCTTAAGGACTAGCGGGACTTTGGATGAGCAGTTCTTC. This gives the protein CASSLRTSGTLDEQFF.